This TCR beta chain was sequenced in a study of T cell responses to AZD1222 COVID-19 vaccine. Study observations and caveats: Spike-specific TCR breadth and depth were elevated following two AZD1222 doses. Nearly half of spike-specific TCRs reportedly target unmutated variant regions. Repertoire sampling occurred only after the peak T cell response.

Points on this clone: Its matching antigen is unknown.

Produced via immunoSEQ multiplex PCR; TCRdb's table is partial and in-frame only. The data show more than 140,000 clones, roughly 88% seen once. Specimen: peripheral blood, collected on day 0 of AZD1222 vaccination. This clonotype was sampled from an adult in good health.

CDR3: CASSYRWGYSEQYF. The CDR3 DNA reads TGTGCCAGCAGTTACCGATGGGGGTATTCCGAGCAGTACTTC. The chain is built from TRBV6-2 or TRBV6-3 and TRBJ2-7, with D possibly being TRBD1 or TRBD2 (5 bases each). V lost 2 bases to trimming and J lost 6 bases, with 14 bases between them. Germline V CDR1 and CDR2: MNHEY, SVGEGT. The CDR3 runs 14 residues.